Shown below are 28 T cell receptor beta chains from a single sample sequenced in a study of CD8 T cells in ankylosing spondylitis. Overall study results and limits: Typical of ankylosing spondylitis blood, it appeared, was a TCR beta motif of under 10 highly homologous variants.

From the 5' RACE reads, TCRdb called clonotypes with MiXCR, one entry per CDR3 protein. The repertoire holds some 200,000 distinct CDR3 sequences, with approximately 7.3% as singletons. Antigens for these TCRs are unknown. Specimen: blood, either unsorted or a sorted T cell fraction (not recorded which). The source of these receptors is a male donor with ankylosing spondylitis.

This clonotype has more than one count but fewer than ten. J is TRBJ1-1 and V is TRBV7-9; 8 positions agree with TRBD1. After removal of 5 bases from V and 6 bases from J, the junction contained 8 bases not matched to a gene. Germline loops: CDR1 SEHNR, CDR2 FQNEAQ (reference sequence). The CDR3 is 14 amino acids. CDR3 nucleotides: TGTGCCAGCAGCAATCCAGGACAGGGTCCTGAAGCTTTCTTT. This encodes CASSNPGQGPEAFF.

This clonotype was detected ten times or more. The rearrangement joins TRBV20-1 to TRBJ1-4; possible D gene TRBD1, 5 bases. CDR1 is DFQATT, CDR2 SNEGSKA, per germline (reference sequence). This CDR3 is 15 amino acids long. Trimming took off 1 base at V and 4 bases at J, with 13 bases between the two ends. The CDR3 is CSARALGTGNEKLFF. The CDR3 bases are TGCAGTGCTAGAGCCTTAGGGACCGGTAATGAAAAACTGTTTTTT.

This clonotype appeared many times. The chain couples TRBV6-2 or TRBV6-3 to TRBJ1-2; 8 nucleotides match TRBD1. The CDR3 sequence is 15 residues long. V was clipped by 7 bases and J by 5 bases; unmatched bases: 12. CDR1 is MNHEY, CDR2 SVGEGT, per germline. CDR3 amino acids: CASNLGPGQDYGYTF. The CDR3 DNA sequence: TGTGCCAGCAACCTAGGCCCGGGACAGGATTATGGCTACACCTTC.

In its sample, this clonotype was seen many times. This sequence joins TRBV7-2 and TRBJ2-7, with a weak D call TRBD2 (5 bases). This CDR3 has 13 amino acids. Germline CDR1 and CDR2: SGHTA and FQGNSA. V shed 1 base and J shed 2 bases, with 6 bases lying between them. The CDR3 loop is CASSLEAAYEQYF. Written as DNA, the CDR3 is TGTGCCAGCAGCTTAGAAGCGGCCTACGAGCAGTACTTC.

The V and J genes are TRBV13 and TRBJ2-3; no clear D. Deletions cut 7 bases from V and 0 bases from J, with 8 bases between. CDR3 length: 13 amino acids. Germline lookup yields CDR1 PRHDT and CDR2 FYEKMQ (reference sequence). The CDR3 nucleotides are TGTGCCAGCATCAAGGTTAGCACAGATACGCAGTATTTT. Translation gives CASIKVSTDTQYF.

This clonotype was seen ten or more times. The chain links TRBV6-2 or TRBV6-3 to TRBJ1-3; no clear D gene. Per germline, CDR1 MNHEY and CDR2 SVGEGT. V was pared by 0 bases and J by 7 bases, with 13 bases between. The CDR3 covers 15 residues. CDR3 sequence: CASSYSIKGPNTIYF. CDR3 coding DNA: TGTGCCAGCAGTTACTCGATCAAGGGTCCGAACACCATATATTTT.

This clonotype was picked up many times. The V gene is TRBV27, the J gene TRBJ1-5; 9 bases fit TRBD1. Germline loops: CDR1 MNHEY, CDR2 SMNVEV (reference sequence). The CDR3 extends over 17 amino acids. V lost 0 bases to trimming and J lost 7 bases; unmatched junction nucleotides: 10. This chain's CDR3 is CASSLSYYRGPEQPQHF. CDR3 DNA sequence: TGTGCCAGCAGTTTATCCTATTACAGGGGGCCCGAACAGCCCCAGCATTTT.

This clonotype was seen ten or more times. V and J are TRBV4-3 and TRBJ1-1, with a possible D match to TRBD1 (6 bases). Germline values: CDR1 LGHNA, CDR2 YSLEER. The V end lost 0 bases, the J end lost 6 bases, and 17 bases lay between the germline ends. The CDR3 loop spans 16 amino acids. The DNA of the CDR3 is TGCGCCAGCAGCCAAGACAGACAGTTAAGGGGGGCTGAAGCTTTCTTT. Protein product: CASSQDRQLRGAEAFF.

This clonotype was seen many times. CDR3: CAWSLRDRAYEQYF. CDR3 bases: TGTGCCTGGAGTCTCCGGGACAGAGCCTACGAGCAGTACTTC. The V gene is TRBV30, the J gene TRBJ2-7; 7 bases are a match to TRBD1. Germline loops: CDR1 GTSNPN, CDR2 SVGIG (reference sequence). The CDR3 consists of 14 residues. The V segment lost 2 bases and the J segment 2 bases; nucleotides outside the gene matches: 6.

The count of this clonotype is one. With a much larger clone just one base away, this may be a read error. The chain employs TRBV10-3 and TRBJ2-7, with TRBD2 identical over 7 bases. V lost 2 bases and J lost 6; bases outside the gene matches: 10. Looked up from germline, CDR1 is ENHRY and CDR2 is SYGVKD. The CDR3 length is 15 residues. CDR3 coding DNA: TGTGCCATCAGTGAGAATCTAGCGGAAAACCTCGAGCAGTACTTC. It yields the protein CAISENLAENLEQYF.

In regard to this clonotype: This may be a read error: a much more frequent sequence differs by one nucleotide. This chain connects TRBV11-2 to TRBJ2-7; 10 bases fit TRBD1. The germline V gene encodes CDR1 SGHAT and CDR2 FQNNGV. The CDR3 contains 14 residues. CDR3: CAGSFRTGGYEQYF. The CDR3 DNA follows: TGTGCCGGCAGTTTCCGGACAGGGGGTTACGAGCAGTACTTC.

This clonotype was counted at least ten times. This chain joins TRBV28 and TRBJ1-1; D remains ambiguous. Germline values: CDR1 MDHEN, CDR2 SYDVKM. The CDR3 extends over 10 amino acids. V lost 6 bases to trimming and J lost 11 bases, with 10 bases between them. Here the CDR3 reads CASRGNGAFF. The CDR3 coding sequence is TGTGCCAGCAGGGGAAACGGGGCTTTCTTT. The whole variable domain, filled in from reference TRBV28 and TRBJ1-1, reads DVKVTQSSRYLVKRTGEKVFLECVQDMDHENMFWYRQDPGLGLRLIYFSYDVKMKEKGDIPEGYSVSREKKERFSLILESASTNQTSMYLCASRGNGAFFGQGTRLTVV.

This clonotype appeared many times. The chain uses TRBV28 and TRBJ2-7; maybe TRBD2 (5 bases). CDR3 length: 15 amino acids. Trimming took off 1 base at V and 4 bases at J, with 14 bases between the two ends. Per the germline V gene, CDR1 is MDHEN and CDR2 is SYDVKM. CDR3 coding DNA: TGTGCCAGCAGTTTATACGGCCGGGGTGGGTACGAGCAGTACTTC. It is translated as CASSLYGRGGYEQYF.

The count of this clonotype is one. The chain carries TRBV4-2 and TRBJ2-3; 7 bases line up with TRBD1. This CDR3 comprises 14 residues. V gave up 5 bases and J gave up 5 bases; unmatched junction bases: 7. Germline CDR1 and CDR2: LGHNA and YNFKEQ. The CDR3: CASSYNRGRDTQYF. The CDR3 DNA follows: TGTGCCAGCAGCTACAACAGGGGAAGAGATACGCAGTATTTT.

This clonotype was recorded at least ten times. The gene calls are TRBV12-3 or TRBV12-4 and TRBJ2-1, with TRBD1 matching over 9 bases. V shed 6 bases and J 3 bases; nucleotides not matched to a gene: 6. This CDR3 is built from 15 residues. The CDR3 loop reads CASRGQGSLYNEQFF. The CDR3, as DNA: TGTGCCAGCAGGGGACAGGGATCACTCTACAATGAGCAGTTCTTC.

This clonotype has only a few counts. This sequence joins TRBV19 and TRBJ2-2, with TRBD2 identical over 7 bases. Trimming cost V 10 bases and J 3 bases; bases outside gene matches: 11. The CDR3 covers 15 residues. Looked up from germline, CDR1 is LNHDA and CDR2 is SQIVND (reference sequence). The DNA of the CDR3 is TGTGCCACCCTAAGGGAGGGGATTCACACCGGGGAGCTGTTTTTT. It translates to CATLREGIHTGELFF.

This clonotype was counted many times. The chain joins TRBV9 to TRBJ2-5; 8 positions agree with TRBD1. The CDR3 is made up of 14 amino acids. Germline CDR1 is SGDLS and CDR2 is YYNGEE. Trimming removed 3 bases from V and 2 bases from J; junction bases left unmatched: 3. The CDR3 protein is CASSARTGQETQYF. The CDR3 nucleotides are TGTGCCAGCAGCGCCCGGACAGGGCAAGAGACCCAGTACTTC.

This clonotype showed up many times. CDR3 sequence reads: CASSFTARRTGELFF. CDR3 nucleotide sequence: TGTGCCAGCAGTTTCACTGCCCGACGTACTGGGGAGCTGTTTTTT. The chain is built from TRBV6-2 or TRBV6-3 and TRBJ2-2, with D unresolved. Per the germline V gene, CDR1 is MNHEY and CDR2 is SVGEGT. The CDR3 spans 15 residues. Trimming pared 4 bases from V and 8 bases from J, leaving 17 bases between.

This CDR3 reads CASSQDRASGRWDTQYF. In DNA form, the CDR3 reads TGCGCCAGCAGCCAAGATAGGGCTAGCGGGAGGTGGGATACGCAGTATTTT. The V and J genes are TRBV4-3 and TRBJ2-3; 11 bases match TRBD2. J lost 6 bases, V lost 0 bases, and 8 bases had no gene match. The CDR3 totals 17 residues. Germline loops: CDR1 LGHNA, CDR2 YSLEER.

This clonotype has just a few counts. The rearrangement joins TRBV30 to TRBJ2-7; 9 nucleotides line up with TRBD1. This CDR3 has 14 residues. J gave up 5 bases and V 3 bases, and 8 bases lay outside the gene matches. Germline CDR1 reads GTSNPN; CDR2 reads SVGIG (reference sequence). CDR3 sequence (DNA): TGTGCCTGGAGCCCGGGACAGGGATACCACGAGCAGTACTTC. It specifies CAWSPGQGYHEQYF.

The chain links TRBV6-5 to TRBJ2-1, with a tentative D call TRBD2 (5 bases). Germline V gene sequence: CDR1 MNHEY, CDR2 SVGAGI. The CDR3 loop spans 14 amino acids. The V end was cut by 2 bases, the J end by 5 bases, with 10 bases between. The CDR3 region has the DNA TGTGCCAGCAGTTACGCGGGCTTAAACAATGAGCAGTTCTTC. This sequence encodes CASSYAGLNNEQFF.

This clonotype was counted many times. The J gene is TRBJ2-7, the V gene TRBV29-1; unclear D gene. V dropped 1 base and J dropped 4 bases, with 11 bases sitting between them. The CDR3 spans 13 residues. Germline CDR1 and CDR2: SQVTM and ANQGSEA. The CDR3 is CSVEGQPYYEQYF. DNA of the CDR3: TGCAGCGTTGAAGGCCAGCCATATTACGAGCAGTACTTC.

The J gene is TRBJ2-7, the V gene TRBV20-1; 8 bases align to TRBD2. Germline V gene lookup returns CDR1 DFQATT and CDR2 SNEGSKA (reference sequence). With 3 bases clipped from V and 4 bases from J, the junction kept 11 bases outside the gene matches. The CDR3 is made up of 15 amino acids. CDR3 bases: TGCAGTGCTAGGTCCGGGACTAGAGAGTTTTACGAGCAGTACTTC. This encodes CSARSGTREFYEQYF.

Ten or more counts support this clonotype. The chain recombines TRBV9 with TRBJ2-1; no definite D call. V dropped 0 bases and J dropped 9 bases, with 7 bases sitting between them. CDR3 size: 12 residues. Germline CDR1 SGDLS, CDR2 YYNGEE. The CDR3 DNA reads TGTGCCAGCAGCGTAGCGACAACTGAGCAGTTCTTC. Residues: CASSVATTEQFF.

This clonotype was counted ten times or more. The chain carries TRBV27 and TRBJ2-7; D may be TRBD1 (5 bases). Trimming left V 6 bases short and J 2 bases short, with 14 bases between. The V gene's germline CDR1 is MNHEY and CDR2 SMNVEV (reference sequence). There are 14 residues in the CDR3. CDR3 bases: TGTGCCAGCAGCCCCAGACAGCCCGCCTACGAGCAGTACTTC. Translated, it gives CASSPRQPAYEQYF.

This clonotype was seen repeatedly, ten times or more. The CDR3 spells CASSLALATSTDTQYF. For the CDR3, the DNA is TGCGCCAGCAGCTTGGCGCTAGCGACTAGCACAGATACGCAGTATTTT. V gene TRBV5-1 combines with J gene TRBJ2-3; possible D gene TRBD2, 6 bases. The CDR3 runs 16 residues. With 0 bases removed from V and 0 bases from J, the gap between germline ends came to 11 bases. CDR1 is SGHRS, CDR2 YFSETQ, per germline.

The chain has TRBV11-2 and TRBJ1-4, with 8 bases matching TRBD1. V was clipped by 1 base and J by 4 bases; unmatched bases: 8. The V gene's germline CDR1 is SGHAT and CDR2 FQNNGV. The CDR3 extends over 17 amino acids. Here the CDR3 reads CASSLVGRGRVNEKLFF. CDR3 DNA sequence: TGTGCCAGCAGCTTAGTCGGCAGGGGGCGGGTTAATGAAAAACTGTTTTTT. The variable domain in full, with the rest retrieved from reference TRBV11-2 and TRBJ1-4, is EAGVAQSPRYKIIEKRQSVAFWCNPISGHATLYWYQQILGQGPKLLIQFQNNGVVDDSQLPKDRFSAERLKGVDSTLKIQPAKLEDSAVYLCASSLVGRGRVNEKLFFGSGTQLSVL.

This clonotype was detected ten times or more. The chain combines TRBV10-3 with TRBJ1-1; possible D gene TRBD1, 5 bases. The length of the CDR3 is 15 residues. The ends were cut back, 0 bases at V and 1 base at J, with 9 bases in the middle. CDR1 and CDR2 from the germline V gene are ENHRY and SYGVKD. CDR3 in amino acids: CAISESMGQNTEAFF. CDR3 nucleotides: TGTGCCATCAGTGAGTCGATGGGGCAGAACACTGAAGCTTTCTTT.